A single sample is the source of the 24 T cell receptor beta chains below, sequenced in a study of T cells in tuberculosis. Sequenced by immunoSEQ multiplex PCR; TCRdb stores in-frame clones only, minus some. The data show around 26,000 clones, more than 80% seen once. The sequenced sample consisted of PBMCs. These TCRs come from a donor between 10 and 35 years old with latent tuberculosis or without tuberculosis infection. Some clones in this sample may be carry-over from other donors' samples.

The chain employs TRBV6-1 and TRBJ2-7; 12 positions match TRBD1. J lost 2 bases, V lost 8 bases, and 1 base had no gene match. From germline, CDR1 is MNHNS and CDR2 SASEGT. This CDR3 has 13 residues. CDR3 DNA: TGTGCCAGCGGGGACAGGGGGCCCTACGAGCAGTACTTC. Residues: CASGDRGPYEQYF.

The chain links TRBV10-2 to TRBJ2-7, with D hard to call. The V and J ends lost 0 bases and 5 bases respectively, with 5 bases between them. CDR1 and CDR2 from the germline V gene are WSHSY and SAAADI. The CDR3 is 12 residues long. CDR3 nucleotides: TGCGCCAGCAGTGAGTCGGTAGACGAGCAGTACTTC. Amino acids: CASSESVDEQYF.

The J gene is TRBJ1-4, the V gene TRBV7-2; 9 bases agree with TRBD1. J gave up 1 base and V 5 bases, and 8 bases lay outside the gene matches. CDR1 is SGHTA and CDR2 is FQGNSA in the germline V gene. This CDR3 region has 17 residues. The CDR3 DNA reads TGTGCCAGCAGCCGACCCGGGACAGGGCTAACTAATGAAAAACTGTTTTTT. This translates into CASSRPGTGLTNEKLFF.

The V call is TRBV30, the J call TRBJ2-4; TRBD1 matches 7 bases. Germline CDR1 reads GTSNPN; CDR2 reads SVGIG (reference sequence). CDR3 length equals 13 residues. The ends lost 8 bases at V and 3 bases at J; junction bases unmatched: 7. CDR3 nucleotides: TGTGCCCAAAGAGGGACAGACAAAAACATTCAGTACTTC. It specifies CAQRGTDKNIQYF.

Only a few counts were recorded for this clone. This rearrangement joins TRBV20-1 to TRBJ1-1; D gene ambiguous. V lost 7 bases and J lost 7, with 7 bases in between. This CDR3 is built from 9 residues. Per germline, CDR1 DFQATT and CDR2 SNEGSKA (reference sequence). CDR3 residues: CSGRGEAFF. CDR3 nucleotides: TGCAGTGGCCGGGGTGAAGCTTTCTTT.

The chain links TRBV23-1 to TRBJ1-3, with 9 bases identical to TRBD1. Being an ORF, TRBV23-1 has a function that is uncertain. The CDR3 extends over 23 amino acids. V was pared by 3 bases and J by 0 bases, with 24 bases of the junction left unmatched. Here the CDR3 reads CASSQDWSEGQGSHGFSGNTIYF. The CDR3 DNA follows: TGCGCCAGCAGTCAGGACTGGTCCGAGGGACAGGGAAGCCACGGGTTCTCTGGAAACACCATATATTTT.

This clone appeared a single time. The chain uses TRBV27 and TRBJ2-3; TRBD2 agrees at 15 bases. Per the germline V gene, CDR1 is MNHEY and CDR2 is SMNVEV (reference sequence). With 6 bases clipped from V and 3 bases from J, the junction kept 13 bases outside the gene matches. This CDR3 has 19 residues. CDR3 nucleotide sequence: TGTGCCAGCAGCCGGGTCGGACTAGCGGGGGGGTGGGGGACAGATACGCAGTATTTT. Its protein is CASSRVGLAGGWGTDTQYF.

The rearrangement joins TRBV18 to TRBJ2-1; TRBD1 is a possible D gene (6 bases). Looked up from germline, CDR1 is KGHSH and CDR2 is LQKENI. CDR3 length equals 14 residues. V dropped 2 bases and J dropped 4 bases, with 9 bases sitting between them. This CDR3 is CASSPEGTYNEQFF. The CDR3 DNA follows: TGTGCCAGCTCACCAGAGGGGACATACAATGAGCAGTTCTTC.

The CDR3: CASSQGGGLAGGRGYEQYF. Written as DNA, the CDR3 is TGCGCCAGCAGCCAAGGGGGGGGACTAGCGGGAGGAAGGGGTTACGAGCAGTACTTC. The gene calls are TRBV4-3 and TRBJ2-7; 15 bases are shared with TRBD2. Germline loops: CDR1 LGHNA, CDR2 YSLEER. This CDR3 comprises 19 residues. The V segment lost 1 base and the J segment 4 bases; nucleotides outside the gene matches: 11.

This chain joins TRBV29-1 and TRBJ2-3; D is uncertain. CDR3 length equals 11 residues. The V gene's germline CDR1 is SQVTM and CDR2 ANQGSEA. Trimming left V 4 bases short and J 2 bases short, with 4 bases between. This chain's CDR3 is CSVGVTDTQYF. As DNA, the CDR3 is TGCAGCGTTGGAGTCACAGATACGCAGTATTTT.

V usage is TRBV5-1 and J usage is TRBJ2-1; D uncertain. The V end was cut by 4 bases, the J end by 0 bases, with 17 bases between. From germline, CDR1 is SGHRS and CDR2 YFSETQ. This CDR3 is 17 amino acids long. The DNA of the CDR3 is TGCGCCAGCAGCCCGGCTACGGGTACGAGCTCCTACAATGAGCAGTTCTTC. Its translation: CASSPATGTSSYNEQFF.

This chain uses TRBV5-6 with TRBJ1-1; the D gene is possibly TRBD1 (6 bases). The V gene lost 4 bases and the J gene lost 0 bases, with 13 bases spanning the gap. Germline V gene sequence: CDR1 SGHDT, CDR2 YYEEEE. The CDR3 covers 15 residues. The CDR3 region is CASSLLQGMNTEAFF. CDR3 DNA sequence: TGTGCCAGCAGCCTTCTACAGGGAATGAACACTGAAGCTTTCTTT.

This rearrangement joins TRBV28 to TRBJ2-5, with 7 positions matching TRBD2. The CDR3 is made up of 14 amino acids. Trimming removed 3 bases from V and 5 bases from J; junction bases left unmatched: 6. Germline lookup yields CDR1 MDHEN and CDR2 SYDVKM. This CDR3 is CASSFAGVSETQYF. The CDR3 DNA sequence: TGTGCCAGCAGTTTTGCGGGAGTTTCGGAGACCCAGTACTTC.

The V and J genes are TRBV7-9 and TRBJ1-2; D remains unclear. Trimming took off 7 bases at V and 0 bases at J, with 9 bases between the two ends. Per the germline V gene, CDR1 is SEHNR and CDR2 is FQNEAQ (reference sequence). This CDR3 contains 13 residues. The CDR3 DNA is TGTGCCAGCACCATGACTCCTAACTATGGCTACACCTTC. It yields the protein CASTMTPNYGYTF.

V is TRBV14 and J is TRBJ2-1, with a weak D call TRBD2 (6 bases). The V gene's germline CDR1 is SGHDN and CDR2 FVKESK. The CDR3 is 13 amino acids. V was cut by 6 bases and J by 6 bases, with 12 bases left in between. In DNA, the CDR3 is TGTGCCAGCAGGGGACTGATCACCAATGAGCAGTTCTTC. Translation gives CASRGLITNEQFF. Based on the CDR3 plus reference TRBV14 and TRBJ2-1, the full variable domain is EAGVTQFPSHSVIEKGQTVTLRCDPISGHDNLYWYRRVMGKEIKFLLHFVKESKQDESGMPNNRFLAERTGGTYSTLKVQPAELEDSGVYFCASRGLITNEQFFGPGTRLTVL.

CDR3 in DNA: TGTGCCAGCTCACCATTCACTGAGAACACTGAAGCTTTCTTT. Encoded protein: CASSPFTENTEAFF. The chain is built from TRBV18 and TRBJ1-1; D unclear. The CDR3 is 14 residues long. V lost 2 bases, J lost 1 base, and 8 bases lay in between. CDR1 KGHSH and CDR2 LQKENI come from the germline V gene.

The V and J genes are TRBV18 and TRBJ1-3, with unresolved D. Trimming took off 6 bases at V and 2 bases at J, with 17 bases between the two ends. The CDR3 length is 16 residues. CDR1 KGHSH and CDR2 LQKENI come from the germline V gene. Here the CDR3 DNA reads TGTGCCAGCTCCACCTTACTCCCAAGTACTGGAAACACCATATATTTT. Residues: CASSTLLPSTGNTIYF.

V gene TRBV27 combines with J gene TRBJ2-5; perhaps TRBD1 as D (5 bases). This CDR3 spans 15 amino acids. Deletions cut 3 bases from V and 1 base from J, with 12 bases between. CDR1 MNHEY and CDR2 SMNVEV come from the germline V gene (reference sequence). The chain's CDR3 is CASSFWARAQETQYF. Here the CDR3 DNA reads TGTGCCAGCAGTTTTTGGGCCAGGGCCCAAGAGACCCAGTACTTC.

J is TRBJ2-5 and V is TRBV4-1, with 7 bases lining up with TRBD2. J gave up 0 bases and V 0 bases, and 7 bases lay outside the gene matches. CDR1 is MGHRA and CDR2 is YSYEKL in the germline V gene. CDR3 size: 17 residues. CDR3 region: CASSQEPPGGYQETQYF. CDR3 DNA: TGCGCCAGCAGCCAAGAACCCCCGGGAGGTTACCAAGAGACCCAGTACTTC.

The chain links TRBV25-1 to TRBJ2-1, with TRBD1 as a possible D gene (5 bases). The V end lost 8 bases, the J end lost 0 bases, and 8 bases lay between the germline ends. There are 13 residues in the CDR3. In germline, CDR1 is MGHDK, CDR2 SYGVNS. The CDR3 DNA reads TGTGCCAGCCAGGGTGCCTCCTACAATGAGCAGTTCTTC. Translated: CASQGASYNEQFF. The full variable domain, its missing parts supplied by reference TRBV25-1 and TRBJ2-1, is EADIYQTPRYLVIGTGKKITLECSQTMGHDKMYWYQQDPGMELHLIHYSYGVNSTEKGDLSSESTVSRIRTEHFPLTLESARPSHTSQYLCASQGASYNEQFFGPGTRLTVL.

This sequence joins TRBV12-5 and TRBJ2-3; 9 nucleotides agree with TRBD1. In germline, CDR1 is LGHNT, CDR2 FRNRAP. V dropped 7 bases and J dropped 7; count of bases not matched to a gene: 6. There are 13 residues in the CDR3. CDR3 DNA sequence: TGTGCTAGTGTTACTACAGGGGGCAATACGCAGTATTTT. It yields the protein CASVTTGGNTQYF. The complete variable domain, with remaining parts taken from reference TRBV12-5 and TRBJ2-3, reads DARVTQTPRHKVTEMGQEVTMRCQPILGHNTVFWYRQTMMQGLELLAYFRNRAPLDDSGMPKDRFSAEMPDATLATLKIQPSEPRDSAVYFCASVTTGGNTQYFGPGTRLTVL.

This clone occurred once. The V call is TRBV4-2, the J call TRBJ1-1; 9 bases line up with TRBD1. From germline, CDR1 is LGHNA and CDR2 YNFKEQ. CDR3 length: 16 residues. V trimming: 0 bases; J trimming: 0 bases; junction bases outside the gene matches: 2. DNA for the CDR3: TGTGCCAGCAGCCAAGAATGGGACAGGGTGAACACTGAAGCTTTCTTT. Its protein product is CASSQEWDRVNTEAFF.

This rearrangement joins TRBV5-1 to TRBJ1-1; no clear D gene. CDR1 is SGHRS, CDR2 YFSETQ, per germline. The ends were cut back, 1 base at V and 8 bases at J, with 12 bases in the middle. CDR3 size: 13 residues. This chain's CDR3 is CASSLYQDLEAFF. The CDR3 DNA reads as TGCGCCAGCAGCTTGTACCAGGATTTGGAAGCTTTCTTT.

The CDR3 reads CASTETSLSSYNEQFF. As DNA, the CDR3 is TGTGCCAGCACCGAGACTAGCCTGAGCTCCTACAATGAGCAGTTCTTC. The chain recombines TRBV7-8 with TRBJ2-1; TRBD2 matches at 7 bases. Germline V CDR1 and CDR2: SGHVS, FQNEAQ. Trimming cost V 7 bases and J 0 bases; bases outside gene matches: 9. The CDR3 contains 16 residues.